This TCR beta chain stems from a study of blood T cell repertoires in COVID-19. Turning to the study itself: The cDNA or gDNA used as material had been derived from T cells, B-cell-depleted T cells, or PBMCs.

Recruited during active infection, patients (from Seattle) were subsequently followed longitudinally. The repertoire was sequenced with immunoSEQ multiplex PCR; TCRdb's copy has only in-frame clones and lacks some. The sample holds some 310,000 clones, almost 90% seen once. The sample comprised peripheral blood. This clonotype was obtained from a middle-aged woman with COVID-19, enrolled during active disease.

The CDR3 spells CASVQQASSYNSPLHF. For the CDR3, the DNA is TGTGCCAGCGTCCAACAGGCGAGCTCCTATAATTCACCCCTCCACTTT. The rearrangement links TRBV7-2 to TRBJ1-6; maybe TRBD1 (5 bases). CDR1 is SGHTA, CDR2 FQGNSA, per germline. The CDR3 totals 16 residues. V was pared by 8 bases and J by 0 bases, with 14 bases between.